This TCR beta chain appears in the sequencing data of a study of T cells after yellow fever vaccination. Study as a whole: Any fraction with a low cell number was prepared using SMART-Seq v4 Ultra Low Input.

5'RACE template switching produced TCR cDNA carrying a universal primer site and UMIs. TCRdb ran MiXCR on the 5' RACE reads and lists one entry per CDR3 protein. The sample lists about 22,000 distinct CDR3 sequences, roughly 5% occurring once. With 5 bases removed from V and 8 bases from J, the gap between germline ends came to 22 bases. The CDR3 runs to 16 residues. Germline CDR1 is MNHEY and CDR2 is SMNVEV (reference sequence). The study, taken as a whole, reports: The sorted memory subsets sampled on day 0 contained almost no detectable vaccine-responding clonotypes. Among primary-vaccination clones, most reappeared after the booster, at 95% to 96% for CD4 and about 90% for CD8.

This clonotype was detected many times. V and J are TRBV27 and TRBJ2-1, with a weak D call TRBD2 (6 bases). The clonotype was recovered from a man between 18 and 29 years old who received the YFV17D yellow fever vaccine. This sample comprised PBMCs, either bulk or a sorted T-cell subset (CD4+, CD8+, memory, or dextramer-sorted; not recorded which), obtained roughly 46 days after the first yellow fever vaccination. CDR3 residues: CASSPPEAGRRDEQFF. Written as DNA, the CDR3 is TGTGCCAGCAGTCCCCCGGAGGCGGGGAGGCGCGATGAGCAGTTCTTC.